This record looks at one T cell receptor beta chain sequence and its context. The entry originates in a study of cytomegalovirus exposure and HLA in healthy donors. There are 16 residues in the CDR3. Germline CDR1 and CDR2: SEHNR and FQNEAQ (reference sequence). Germline trimming cut 2 bases from V and 2 bases from J; bases unmatched to any gene: 5. 13 Jbeta primers and 60 Vbeta primers were used for the PCR. TCRdb's copy holds only in-frame clones and misses some; the assay was immunoSEQ multiplex PCR. This table holds about 130,000 clones, over 50% found once. The sequenced sample consisted of PBMCs. The clonotype originates from a human donor in good health. The J gene is TRBJ1-2, the V gene TRBV7-9; 10 nucleotides match TRBD1. CDR3 nucleotides: TGTGCCAGCAGCTTATTAGGGACAGGGGACAACTATGGCTACACCTTC. Translating gives CASSLLGTGDNYGYTF.